The 28 T cell receptor beta chains below all came from one sample that was sequenced in a study of early T cells in non-severe SARS-CoV-2 infection. MiXCR, run by TCRdb on the 5' RACE reads, gives a single entry per CDR3 protein. The sample carries around 59,000 distinct CDR3 sequences, roughly 12% recorded once. The sample was whole blood. All receptors derive from an adult who was a healthcare worker with PCR-confirmed SARS-CoV-2 infection or an uninfected control (not recorded which).

This clonotype has just a few counts. V usage is TRBV6-5 and J usage is TRBJ1-3; 8 bases line up with TRBD1. Germline-derived CDR1 and CDR2 are MNHEY and SVGAGI. The CDR3 length is 16 residues. J lost 2 bases, V lost 3 bases, and 6 bases had no gene match. The CDR3 nucleotides are TGTGCCAGCAGTTATTCCGGACAGGGAACTGGAAACACCATATATTTT. Its protein product is CASSYSGQGTGNTIYF.

This sequence joins TRBV5-1 and TRBJ2-3; TRBD2 agrees at 11 bases. CDR3 length equals 16 residues. The V gene end was trimmed by 5 bases and the J gene end by 2 bases; junction bases not matched to a gene: 7. In germline, CDR1 is SGHRS, CDR2 YFSETQ. CDR3 in DNA: TGCGCCAGCAGGCCAGGGACTAGCGGATTCACAGATACGCAGTATTTT. As protein: CASRPGTSGFTDTQYF.

This clonotype was detected a few times. The chain uses TRBV5-1 and TRBJ2-7, with 14 bases fitting TRBD2. Germline loops: CDR1 SGHRS, CDR2 YFSETQ. The CDR3 totals 14 residues. The trim removed 6 bases at V and 6 bases at J, leaving 5 bases unmatched. CDR3 sequence: CASNGLAGGSEQYF. CDR3 DNA sequence: TGCGCCAGCAACGGACTAGCGGGAGGCAGCGAGCAGTACTTC.

This clonotype was seen at least ten times. V and J are TRBV28 and TRBJ1-1, with TRBD1 matching 7 bases. J was trimmed by 3 bases and V by 5 bases; bases with no gene match: 6. Germline assignment: CDR1 MDHEN and CDR2 SYDVKM. The length of the CDR3 is 14 residues. This CDR3 reads CASSPATGDTEAFF. The CDR3 DNA is TGTGCCAGCAGTCCCGCTACAGGGGACACTGAAGCTTTCTTT.

The chain has TRBV5-4 and TRBJ1-1; 7 positions agree with TRBD1. V was clipped by 0 bases and J by 6 bases; unmatched bases: 5. Germline CDR1 reads SGHNT; CDR2 reads YYREEE (reference sequence). The CDR3 has 14 amino acids. CDR3 in amino acids: CASSLEGARAEAFF. The DNA of the CDR3 is TGTGCCAGCAGCTTGGAGGGGGCGCGGGCTGAAGCTTTCTTT.

This clonotype was observed many times. This chain's CDR3 is CASSPRASGYNEQFF. The CDR3 DNA is TGTGCCAGCAGCCCACGGGCTAGCGGTTACAATGAGCAGTTCTTC. The chain has TRBV11-2 and TRBJ2-1; TRBD2 matches at 7 bases. V gave up 5 bases and J gave up 4 bases; unmatched junction bases: 8. This CDR3 is 15 amino acids long. From germline, CDR1 is SGHAT and CDR2 FQNNGV.

The chain employs TRBV7-3 and TRBJ2-5; D is possibly TRBD2 (7 bases). The germline V gene encodes CDR1 SGHTA and CDR2 FQGTGA. The CDR3 spans 14 residues. The V and J ends lost 3 bases and 1 base respectively, with 9 bases between them. The CDR3 DNA reads as TGTGCCAGCAGCTTCGGGGGGCTCCAAGAGACCCAGTACTTC. The encoded protein is CASSFGGLQETQYF.

Ten or more counts support this clonotype. V gene TRBV11-2 combines with J gene TRBJ1-5; a possible D gene is TRBD1 (6 bases). Trimming removed 3 bases at V and 9 bases at J, with 12 bases between. This CDR3 is 13 amino acids long. The V gene's germline CDR1 is SGHAT and CDR2 FQNNGV. The CDR3 reads CASSFDRFGPQHF. CDR3 DNA: TGTGCCAGCAGCTTCGACAGGTTCGGGCCCCAGCATTTT.

This clonotype appeared a few times. J is TRBJ1-5 and V is TRBV20-1; no clear D. V lost 0 bases and J 4 bases, leaving 7 bases between the germline ends. Germline V gene data show CDR1 as DFQATT and CDR2 as SNEGSKA (reference sequence). The CDR3 is made up of 13 amino acids. The chain's CDR3 is CSARDGGNQPQHF. CDR3 sequence (DNA): TGCAGTGCTAGAGATGGAGGGAATCAGCCCCAGCATTTT.

The table lists this clonotype with many counts. The genes are TRBV28 and TRBJ1-6, with D possibly being TRBD1 (6 bases). The CDR3 spans 15 residues. The V gene lost 6 bases and the J gene lost 9 bases, with 18 bases spanning the gap. Germline CDR1 reads MDHEN; CDR2 reads SYDVKM. The CDR3 loop is CASSAEAGGGSPLHF. Here the CDR3 DNA reads TGTGCCAGCAGCGCAGAGGCCGGGGGCGGTTCACCCCTCCACTTT.

The V gene is TRBV18, the J gene TRBJ1-4, with D perhaps matching TRBD1 (5 bases). The CDR3 has 15 residues. Germline V gives CDR1 KGHSH, CDR2 LQKENI. Trimming took off 6 bases at V and 8 bases at J, with 19 bases between the two ends. CDR3 amino acids: CASSRGWGGEEKLFF. The CDR3 DNA is TGTGCCAGCTCCCGCGGTTGGGGCGGAGAGGAAAAACTGTTTTTT.

This clonotype showed up many times. This sequence joins TRBV7-9 and TRBJ2-1; 9 bases fit TRBD2. Germline-derived CDR1 and CDR2 are SEHNR and FQNEAQ (reference sequence). The CDR3 is 17 residues long. V lost 1 base and J lost 4; bases outside the gene matches: 8. CDR3 region: CASSLGSTSGGYNEQFF. As DNA, the CDR3 is TGTGCCAGCAGCTTAGGCTCGACTAGCGGAGGGTACAATGAGCAGTTCTTC.

This clonotype was detected a few times. This sequence joins TRBV3-1 and TRBJ2-2; D is ambiguous. The germline V gene encodes CDR1 LGHDT and CDR2 YNNKEL (reference sequence). The CDR3 length is 14 residues. Trimming left V 6 bases short and J 4 bases short, with 12 bases between. CDR3 sequence reads: CASRGGVGTGELFF. The CDR3 nucleotides read TGTGCCAGCAGGGGCGGAGTGGGCACCGGGGAGCTGTTTTTT.

The chain is built from TRBV28 and TRBJ2-1, with D possibly being TRBD2 (5 bases). Trimming stripped 5 bases from V and 6 bases from J, with 5 bases between. This CDR3 has 11 amino acids. Germline-derived CDR1 and CDR2 are MDHEN and SYDVKM. Here the CDR3 DNA reads TGTGCCAGCAGTCGGGGCAATGAGCAGTTCTTC. This encodes CASSRGNEQFF.

This clonotype appeared many times. The chain employs TRBV29-1 and TRBJ2-1; D tentatively fits TRBD1 or TRBD2 (6 bases each). Germline-derived CDR1 and CDR2 are SQVTM and ANQGSEA. This CDR3 is 14 amino acids long. V was pared by 4 bases and J by 0 bases, with 10 bases between. The CDR3 nucleotides read TGCAGCGTTGGGAGGGGGGCCTCCTACAATGAGCAGTTCTTC. It is translated as CSVGRGASYNEQFF.

This clonotype was recorded a few times. The V gene is TRBV5-1, the J gene TRBJ2-1; unclear D gene. The length of the CDR3 is 12 residues. Trimming removed 4 bases at V and 5 bases at J, with 7 bases between. CDR1 SGHRS and CDR2 YFSETQ come from the germline V gene. CDR3 residues: CASSRGDNEQFF. CDR3 bases: TGCGCCAGCAGCCGTGGGGACAATGAGCAGTTCTTC. Looking up the rest from reference TRBV5-1 and TRBJ2-1 gives the full variable domain: KAGVTQTPRYLIKTRGQQVTLSCSPISGHRSVSWYQQTPGQGLQFLFEYFSETQRNKGNFPGRFSGRQFSNSRSEMNVSTLELGDSALYLCASSRGDNEQFFGPGTRLTVL.

This clonotype was counted ten times or more. The V and J genes are TRBV28 and TRBJ1-5, with D perhaps TRBD1 (6 bases). Germline V gene data show CDR1 as MDHEN and CDR2 as SYDVKM. The CDR3 extends over 16 amino acids. Trimming pared 5 bases from V and 1 base from J, leaving 15 bases between. Here the CDR3 DNA reads TGTGCCAGCAGTCCCGACAGGTATCCAAGCAATCAGCCCCAGCATTTT. This translates into CASSPDRYPSNQPQHF.

The sample holds a few counts of this clonotype. The CDR3 spells CASSSTFPSGPRGEQFF. The DNA for the CDR3 is TGCGCCAGCAGCTCAACCTTCCCTAGCGGCCCGAGGGGTGAGCAGTTCTTC. The genes are TRBV5-1 and TRBJ2-1; 7 bases are shared with TRBD2. V was pared by 3 bases and J by 9 bases, with 18 bases of the junction left unmatched. Germline V gene data show CDR1 as SGHRS and CDR2 as YFSETQ. This CDR3 contains 17 residues. The full variable domain, its missing parts supplied by reference TRBV5-1 and TRBJ2-1, is KAGVTQTPRYLIKTRGQQVTLSCSPISGHRSVSWYQQTPGQGLQFLFEYFSETQRNKGNFPGRFSGRQFSNSRSEMNVSTLELGDSALYLCASSSTFPSGPRGEQFFGPGTRLTVL.

A word on this clonotype: A much bigger clone sits one base away, suggesting this may be a read error. The CDR3 carries no conserved terminal phenylalanine or tryptophan, so it likely arises from a read error. The chain joins TRBV6-6 to TRBJ2-1, with 9 bases that match TRBD1. CDR1 is MNHNY and CDR2 is SVGAGI in the germline V gene (reference sequence). The CDR3 sequence is 13 residues long. V lost 2 bases to trimming and J lost 7 bases; unmatched junction nucleotides: 0. The CDR3 region is CASSYGQGNEQFS. CDR3 DNA: TGTGCCAGCAGTTACGGACAGGGGAATGAGCAGTTCTCC.

The chain couples TRBV29-1 to TRBJ2-1, with a possible D match to TRBD2 (5 bases). Germline V gene sequence: CDR1 SQVTM, CDR2 ANQGSEA. CDR3 size: 14 residues. Trimming left V 5 bases short and J 4 bases short, with 15 bases between. CDR3 in DNA: TGCAGCGTTCGGGGAGCGAGAGATTACAATGAGCAGTTCTTC. Amino acid sequence: CSVRGARDYNEQFF.

As to this clonotype: It may be a read error: a sequence one base away is much more abundant. The chain employs TRBV21-1 and TRBJ2-7; the table gives TRBD1 as D, unverified against the DNA. TRBV21-1 constitutes a pseudogene. The length of the CDR3 is 17 residues. The CDR3 DNA reads TGTGCCAGCAGCAGAAAGAAGACCGGACAGGTCTCCTACGAGCAGTACTTC. This codes for CASSRKKTGQVSYEQYF.

This clonotype was recorded at least ten times. The V gene is TRBV7-3, the J gene TRBJ2-2; 8 bases agree with TRBD1. Losses at the gene ends were 4 bases for V and 4 bases for J; bases not matched to a gene: 8. Germline lookup yields CDR1 SGHTA and CDR2 FQGTGA. The CDR3 extends over 16 amino acids. This CDR3 is CASSSWTGIGTGELFF. The CDR3 DNA reads TGTGCCAGCAGCTCGTGGACAGGGATAGGCACCGGGGAGCTGTTTTTT.

This clonotype showed up many times. The chain links TRBV11-2 to TRBJ1-1; D is perhaps TRBD1 (6 bases). CDR3 size: 16 residues. The germline gives CDR1 SGHAT, CDR2 FQNNGV. Trimming removed 5 bases at V and 1 base at J, with 17 bases between. CDR3 sequence reads: CASSHGNRVGNTEAFF. The CDR3, as DNA: TGTGCCAGCAGCCACGGGAACAGGGTGGGGAACACTGAAGCTTTCTTT.

This clonotype was counted at least ten times. This chain joins TRBV18 and TRBJ2-7; D not certain. The CDR3 consists of 14 residues. Germline V lookup: CDR1 KGHSH, CDR2 LQKENI. Trimming removed 6 bases at V and 5 bases at J, with 17 bases between. The CDR3 spells CASSRLASVDEQYF. CDR3 bases: TGTGCCAGCTCCCGTCTCGCGTCGGTCGACGAGCAGTACTTC.

This clonotype has ten or more counts. The chain couples TRBV19 to TRBJ2-7, with a weak D call TRBD1 (6 bases). V lost 6 bases and J lost 4, with 13 bases in between. The CDR3 covers 13 residues. Germline loops: CDR1 LNHDA, CDR2 SQIVND (reference sequence). In nucleotides, the CDR3 is TGTGCCAGTAGCCGAAAGGACAGTTACGAGCAGTACTTC. As protein: CASSRKDSYEQYF.

This clonotype has ten or more counts. This chain uses TRBV28 with TRBJ1-5; D remains ambiguous. The CDR3 covers 13 residues. Germline V lookup: CDR1 MDHEN, CDR2 SYDVKM. Trimming stripped 5 bases from V and 8 bases from J, with 13 bases between. DNA of the CDR3: TGTGCCAGCAGTGGGCCCGTTATCGAGCCCCAGCATTTT. It translates to CASSGPVIEPQHF.

The chain couples TRBV5-4 to TRBJ2-3; 8 nucleotides agree with TRBD1. This CDR3 is 13 amino acids long. Trimming removed 4 bases from V and 5 bases from J; junction bases left unmatched: 3. Germline V gene data show CDR1 as SGHNT and CDR2 as YYREEE (reference sequence). The chain's CDR3 is CASSPDRGDTQYF. CDR3 nucleotide sequence: TGTGCCAGCAGCCCAGACAGGGGAGATACGCAGTATTTT. Drawing the rest from reference TRBV5-4 and TRBJ2-3, the complete variable domain is ETGVTQSPTHLIKTRGQQVTLRCSSQSGHNTVSWYQQALGQGPQFIFQYYREEENGRGNFPPRFSGLQFPNYSSELNVNALELDDSALYLCASSPDRGDTQYFGPGTRLTVL.

This clonotype was counted at least ten times. The chain employs TRBV2 and TRBJ2-7, with unresolved D. V was shortened by 10 bases and J by 5 bases, with 15 bases between the two germline ends. CDR1 is SNHLY, CDR2 FYNNEI, per germline. This CDR3 is 12 amino acids long. DNA for the CDR3: TGTGCCACAAACCCATCAGCCAACGAGCAGTACTTC. Residues: CATNPSANEQYF.